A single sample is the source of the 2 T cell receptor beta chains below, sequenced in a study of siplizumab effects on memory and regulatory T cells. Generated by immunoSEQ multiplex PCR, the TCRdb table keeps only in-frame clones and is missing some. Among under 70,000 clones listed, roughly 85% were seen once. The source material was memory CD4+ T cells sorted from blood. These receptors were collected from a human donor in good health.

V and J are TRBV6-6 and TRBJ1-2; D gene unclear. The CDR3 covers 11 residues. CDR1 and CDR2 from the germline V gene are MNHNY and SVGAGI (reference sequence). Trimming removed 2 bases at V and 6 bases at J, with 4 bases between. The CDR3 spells CASSYRDGYTF. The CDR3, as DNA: TGTGCCAGCAGTTACCGAGATGGCTACACCTTC.

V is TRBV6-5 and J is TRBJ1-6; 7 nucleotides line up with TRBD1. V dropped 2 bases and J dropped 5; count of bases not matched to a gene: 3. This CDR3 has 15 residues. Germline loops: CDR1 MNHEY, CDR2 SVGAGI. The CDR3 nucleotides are TGTGCCAGCAGTTACGGGACAGTAGATAATTCACCCCTCCACTTT. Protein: CASSYGTVDNSPLHF.